Listed below are T cell receptor beta chains from one sample, sequenced in a study of cytomegalovirus exposure and HLA in healthy donors. TCRdb's copy holds only in-frame clones and misses some; the assay was immunoSEQ multiplex PCR. The table lists about 160,000 clones, roughly 85% of them singletons. Sequenced material: PBMCs. These receptors were obtained from a boy younger than 10 in good health and CMV-seronegative. The CDR3 runs from the conserved cysteine through the conserved F or W. D genes are given only for firm matches. Expanded clones get a size class; other rows say once, few or many, or leave the size out.

j_gene: TRBJ2-1
abundance: -
d_gene: TRBD1
v_gene: TRBV11-2
CDR3nt: TGTGCCAGCAGCTCCCTCCGACAGGGACATTCCTACAATGAGCAGTTCTTC
CDR3aa: CASSSLRQGHSYNEQFF

j_gene: TRBJ2-1
abundance: -
d_gene: TRBD2
v_gene: TRBV9
CDR3nt: TGTGCCAGCAGCGAGGAGGGAGGGACTAGCGTTTACAATGAGCAGTTCTTC
CDR3aa: CASSEEGGTSVYNEQFF

j_gene: TRBJ1-1
abundance: -
d_gene: -
v_gene: TRBV13
CDR3nt: TGTGCCAGCAGCTTCGCCCGGGGGGCTTTCTTT
CDR3aa: CASSFARGAFF

j_gene: TRBJ2-1
abundance: -
d_gene: TRBD1
v_gene: TRBV27
CDR3nt: TGTGCCAGCACCCCAGGGACAGGGGGCGCGGGCGAGCAGTTCTTC
CDR3aa: CASTPGTGGAGEQFF

j_gene: TRBJ1-2
abundance: -
d_gene: -
v_gene: TRBV28
CDR3nt: TGTGCCAGCAGTCCGGGGGGGGCGCTCGTTAGGGGCTACACCTTC
CDR3aa: CASSPGGALVRGYTF

j_gene: TRBJ1-2
abundance: -
d_gene: -
v_gene: TRBV6-6
CDR3nt: TGTGCCACCCTCAGAGGCAGGGACTATGGCTACACCTTC
CDR3aa: CATLRGRDYGYTF

j_gene: TRBJ2-1
abundance: once
d_gene: TRBD2
v_gene: TRBV4-2
CDR3nt: TGTGCCAGCAGCCAAGTGATGACTAGCGGGGGGCCAAGCTCCTACAATGAGCAGTTCTTC
CDR3aa: CASSQVMTSGGPSSYNEQFF

j_gene: TRBJ1-2
abundance: -
d_gene: -
v_gene: TRBV11-2
CDR3nt: TGTGCCAGCAGCTTACAGGGGAACTATGGCTACACCTTC
CDR3aa: CASSLQGNYGYTF

j_gene: TRBJ2-1
abundance: -
d_gene: TRBD2
v_gene: TRBV29-1
CDR3nt: TGCAGCGTTGAAGGAGGGACTAGCGGCTCCTACAATGAGCAGTTCTTC
CDR3aa: CSVEGGTSGSYNEQFF

j_gene: TRBJ1-5
abundance: -
d_gene: TRBD1
v_gene: TRBV5-4
CDR3nt: TGTGCCAGCAGCGCAGACAGGGGCAATCAGCCCCAGCATTTT
CDR3aa: CASSADRGNQPQHF

j_gene: TRBJ1-1
abundance: -
d_gene: TRBD1
v_gene: TRBV4-1
CDR3nt: TGCGCCAGCAGCTCCCGACAGGGGATTGAAGCTTTCTTT
CDR3aa: CASSSRQGIEAFF

j_gene: TRBJ2-1
abundance: -
d_gene: -
v_gene: TRBV10-3
CDR3nt: TGTGCCATCAGTGAAGGGGTTTTCTCCTACAATGAGCAGTTCTTC
CDR3aa: CAISEGVFSYNEQFF

j_gene: TRBJ2-7
abundance: -
d_gene: -
v_gene: TRBV9
CDR3nt: TGTGCCAGCAGCGTAGGGGTCGGGATCGGATACGAGCAGTACTTC
CDR3aa: CASSVGVGIGYEQYF

j_gene: TRBJ1-5
abundance: -
d_gene: -
v_gene: TRBV4-2
CDR3nt: TGTGCCAGCAGCCAGGAAACCGGGACACGCCAGCCCCAGCATTTT
CDR3aa: CASSQETGTRQPQHF